Listed here are 2 T cell receptor beta chains from one sample, sequenced in a study of T cell repertoires in cytomegalovirus infection. No cognate antigen is known for these TCRs. TCRdb used MiXCR to reprocess the reads, holding one entry per CDR3 protein. The table records approximately 470,000 distinct CDR3 sequences, 42% of them present only once. This specimen consisted of cultured PBMCs, obtained from culture after CMV antigen stimulation. The origin of the receptors is a human donor in good health (CMV status not recorded). Some clones in this sample may be carry-over from other donors' samples.

The chain's CDR3 is CASSFSAPDTDTQYF. DNA of the CDR3: TGTGCCAGCAGCTTCTCCGCACCCGACACAGATACGCAGTATTTT. This sequence joins TRBV11-1 and TRBJ2-3; D unclear. This CDR3 spans 15 amino acids. The germline V gene encodes CDR1 SGHAT and CDR2 FQDESV (reference sequence). Trimming stripped 3 bases from V and 2 bases from J, with 12 bases between.

This chain links TRBV27 with TRBJ2-5, with 7 bases identical to TRBD1. V dropped 3 bases and J dropped 0; count of bases not matched to a gene: 4. CDR3 length equals 15 residues. Germline V lookup: CDR1 MNHEY, CDR2 SMNVEV (reference sequence). The DNA of the CDR3 is TGTGCCAGCAGTTTTCAGGGGGACCACCAAGAGACCCAGTACTTC. Protein sequence: CASSFQGDHQETQYF.